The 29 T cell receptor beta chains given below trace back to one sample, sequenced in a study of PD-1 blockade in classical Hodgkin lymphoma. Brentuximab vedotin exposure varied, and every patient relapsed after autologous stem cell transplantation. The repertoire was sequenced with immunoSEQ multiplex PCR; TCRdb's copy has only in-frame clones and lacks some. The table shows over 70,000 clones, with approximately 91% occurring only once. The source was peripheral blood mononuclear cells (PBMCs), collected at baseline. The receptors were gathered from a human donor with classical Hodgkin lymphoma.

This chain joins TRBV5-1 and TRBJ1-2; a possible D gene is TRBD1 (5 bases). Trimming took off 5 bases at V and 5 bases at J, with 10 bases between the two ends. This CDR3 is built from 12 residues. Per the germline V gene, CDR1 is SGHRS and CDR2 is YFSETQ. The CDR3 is CASSPDSYGYTF. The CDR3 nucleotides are TGCGCCAGCAGTCCTGACAGTTATGGCTACACCTTC.

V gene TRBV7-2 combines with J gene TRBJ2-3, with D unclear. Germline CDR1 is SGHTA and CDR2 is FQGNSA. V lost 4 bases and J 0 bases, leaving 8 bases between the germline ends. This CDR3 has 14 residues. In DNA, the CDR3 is TGTGCCAGCAGCTCAATTGGGAGCACAGATACGCAGTATTTT. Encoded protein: CASSSIGSTDTQYF.

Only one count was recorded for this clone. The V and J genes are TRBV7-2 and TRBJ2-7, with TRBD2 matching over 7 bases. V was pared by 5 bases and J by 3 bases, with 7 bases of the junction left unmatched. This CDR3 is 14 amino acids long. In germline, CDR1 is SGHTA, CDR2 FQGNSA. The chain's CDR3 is CASSPRGGSYEQYF. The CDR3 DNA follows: TGTGCCAGCAGCCCACGCGGCGGGAGCTACGAGCAGTACTTC.

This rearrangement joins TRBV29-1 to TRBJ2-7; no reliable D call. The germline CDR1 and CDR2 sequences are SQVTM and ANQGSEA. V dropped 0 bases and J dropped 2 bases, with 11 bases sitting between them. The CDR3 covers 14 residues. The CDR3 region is CSVEDVGRPYEQYF. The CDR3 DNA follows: TGCAGCGTTGAAGATGTGGGCCGCCCCTACGAGCAGTACTTC.

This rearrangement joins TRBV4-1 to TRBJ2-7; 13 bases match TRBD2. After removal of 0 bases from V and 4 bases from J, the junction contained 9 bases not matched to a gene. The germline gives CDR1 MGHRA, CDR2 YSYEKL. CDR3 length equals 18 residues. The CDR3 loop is CASSQEEARTSGSYEQYF. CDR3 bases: TGCGCCAGCAGCCAAGAGGAAGCCAGGACTAGCGGGAGTTACGAGCAGTACTTC.

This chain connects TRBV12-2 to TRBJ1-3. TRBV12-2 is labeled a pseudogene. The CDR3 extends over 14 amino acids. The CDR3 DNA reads TGTGCAAGTCGCTTCCCCGTGATCGGAAACACCATATATTTT. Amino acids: CASRFPVIGNTIYF.

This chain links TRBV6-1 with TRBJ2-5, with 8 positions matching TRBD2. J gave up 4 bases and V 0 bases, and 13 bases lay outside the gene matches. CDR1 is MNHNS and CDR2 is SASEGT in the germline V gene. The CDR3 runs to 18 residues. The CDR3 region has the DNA TGTGCCAGCAGTGAAGCGCTTCGGGGAGCGGGAGAGGTAGAGACCCAGTACTTC. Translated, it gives CASSEALRGAGEVETQYF.

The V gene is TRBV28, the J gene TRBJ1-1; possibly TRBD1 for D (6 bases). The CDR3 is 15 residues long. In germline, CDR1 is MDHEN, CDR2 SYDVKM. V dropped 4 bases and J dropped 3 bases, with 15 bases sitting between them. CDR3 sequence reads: CASSSPVGGDTEAFF. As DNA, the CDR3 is TGTGCCAGCAGTTCCCCCGTAGGGGGGGACACTGAAGCTTTCTTT.

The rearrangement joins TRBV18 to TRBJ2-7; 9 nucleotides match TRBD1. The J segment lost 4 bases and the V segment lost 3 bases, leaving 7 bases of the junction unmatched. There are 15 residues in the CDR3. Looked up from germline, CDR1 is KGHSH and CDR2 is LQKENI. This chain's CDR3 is CASSPRQGEGYEQYF. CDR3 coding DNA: TGTGCCAGCTCACCCAGACAGGGGGAGGGATACGAGCAGTACTTC.

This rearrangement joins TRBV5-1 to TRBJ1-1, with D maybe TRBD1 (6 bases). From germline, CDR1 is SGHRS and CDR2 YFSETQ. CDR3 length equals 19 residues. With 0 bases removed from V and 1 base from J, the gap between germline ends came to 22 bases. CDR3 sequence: CASSLAGQIRGVGNTEAFF. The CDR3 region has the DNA TGCGCCAGCAGCTTGGCCGGACAGATTCGCGGTGTGGGGAACACTGAAGCTTTCTTT.

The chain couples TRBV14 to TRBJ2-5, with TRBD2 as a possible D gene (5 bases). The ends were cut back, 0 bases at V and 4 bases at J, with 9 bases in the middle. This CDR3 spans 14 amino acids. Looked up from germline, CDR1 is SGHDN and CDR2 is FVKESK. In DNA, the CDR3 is TGTGCCAGCAGCCAAGAAGGACGGGGAGAGACCCAGTACTTC. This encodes CASSQEGRGETQYF.

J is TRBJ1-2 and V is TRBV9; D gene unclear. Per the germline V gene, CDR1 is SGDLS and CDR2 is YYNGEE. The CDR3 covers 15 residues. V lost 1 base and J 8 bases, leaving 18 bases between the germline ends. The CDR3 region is CASSVYTEGIEGYTF. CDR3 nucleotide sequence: TGTGCCAGCAGCGTATATACAGAGGGTATTGAGGGCTACACCTTC.

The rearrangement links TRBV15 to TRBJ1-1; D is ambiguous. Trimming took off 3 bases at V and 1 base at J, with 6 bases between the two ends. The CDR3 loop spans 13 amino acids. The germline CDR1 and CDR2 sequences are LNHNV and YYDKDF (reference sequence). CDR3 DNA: TGTGCCACCAGCAGGCAACGGAACACTGAAGCTTTCTTT. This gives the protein CATSRQRNTEAFF.

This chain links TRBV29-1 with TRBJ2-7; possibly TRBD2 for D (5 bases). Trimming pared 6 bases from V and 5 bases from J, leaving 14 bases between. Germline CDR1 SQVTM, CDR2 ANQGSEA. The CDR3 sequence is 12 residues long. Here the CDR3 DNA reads TGCAGCGTCGCCAGTACTAGTGACGAGCAGTACTTC. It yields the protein CSVASTSDEQYF.

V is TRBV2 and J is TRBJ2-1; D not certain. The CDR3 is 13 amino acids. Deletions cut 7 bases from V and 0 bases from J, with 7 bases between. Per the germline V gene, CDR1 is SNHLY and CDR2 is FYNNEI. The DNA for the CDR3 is TGTGCCAGCAAGGGCCGCTCCTACAATGAGCAGTTCTTC. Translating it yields CASKGRSYNEQFF.

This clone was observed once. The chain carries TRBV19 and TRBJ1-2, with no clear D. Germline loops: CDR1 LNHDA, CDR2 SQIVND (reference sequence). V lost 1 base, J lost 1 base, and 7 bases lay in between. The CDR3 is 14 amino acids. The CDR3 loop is CASSIVPDNYGYTF. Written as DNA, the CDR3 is TGTGCCAGTAGTATAGTTCCGGATAACTATGGCTACACCTTC.

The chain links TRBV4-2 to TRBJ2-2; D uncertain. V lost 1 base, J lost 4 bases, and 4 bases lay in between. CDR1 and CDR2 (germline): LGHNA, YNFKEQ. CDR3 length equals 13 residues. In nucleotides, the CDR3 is TGTGCCAGCAGCCAAGGGACCACCGGGGAGCTGTTTTTT. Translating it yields CASSQGTTGELFF.

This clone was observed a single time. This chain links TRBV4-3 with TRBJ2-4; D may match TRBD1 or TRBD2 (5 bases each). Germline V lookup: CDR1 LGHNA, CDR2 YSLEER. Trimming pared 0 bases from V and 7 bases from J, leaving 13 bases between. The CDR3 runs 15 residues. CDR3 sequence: CASSQDSLWGNIQYF. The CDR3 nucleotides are TGCGCCAGCAGCCAAGATAGTCTATGGGGGAACATTCAGTACTTC.

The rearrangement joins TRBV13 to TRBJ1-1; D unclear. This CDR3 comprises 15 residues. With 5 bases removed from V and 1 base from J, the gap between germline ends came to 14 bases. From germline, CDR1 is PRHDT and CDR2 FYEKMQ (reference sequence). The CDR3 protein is CASSPFRHPNTEAFF. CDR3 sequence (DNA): TGTGCCAGCAGCCCCTTTAGACACCCGAACACTGAAGCTTTCTTT.

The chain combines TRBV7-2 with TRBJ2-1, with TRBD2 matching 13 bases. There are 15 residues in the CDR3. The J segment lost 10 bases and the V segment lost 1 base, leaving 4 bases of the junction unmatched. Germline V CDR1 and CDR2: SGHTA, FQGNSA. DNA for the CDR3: TGTGCCAGCAGCTTAGGGCTGGGACTAGCGGGGGAGCAGTTCTTC. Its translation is CASSLGLGLAGEQFF.

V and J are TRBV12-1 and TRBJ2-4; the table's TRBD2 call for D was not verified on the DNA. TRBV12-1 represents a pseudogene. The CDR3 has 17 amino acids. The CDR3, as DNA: TGTGCCAGCAGGGGACGGGGGAGTCCCAAAGGTAAAAACATTCAGTACTTC. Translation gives CASRGRGSPKGKNIQYF.

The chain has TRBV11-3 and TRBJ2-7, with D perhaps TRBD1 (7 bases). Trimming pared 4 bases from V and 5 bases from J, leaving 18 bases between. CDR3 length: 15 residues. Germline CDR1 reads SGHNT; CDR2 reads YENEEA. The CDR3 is CASSSGGAGGNEQYF. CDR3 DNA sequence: TGTGCCAGCAGCTCCGGAGGGGCAGGGGGTAACGAGCAGTACTTC.

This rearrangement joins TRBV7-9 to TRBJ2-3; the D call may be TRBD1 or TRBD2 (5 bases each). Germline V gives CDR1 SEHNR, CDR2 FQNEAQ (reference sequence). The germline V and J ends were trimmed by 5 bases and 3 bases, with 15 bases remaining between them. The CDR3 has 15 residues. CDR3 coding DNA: TGTGCCAGCAGCGAGCTGGGGGAGAGGACAGATACGCAGTATTTT. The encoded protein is CASSELGERTDTQYF.

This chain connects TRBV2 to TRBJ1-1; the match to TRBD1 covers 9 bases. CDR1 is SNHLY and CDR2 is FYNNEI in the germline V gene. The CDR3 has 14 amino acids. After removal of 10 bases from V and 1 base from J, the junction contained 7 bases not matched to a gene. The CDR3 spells CAISRDRENTEAFF. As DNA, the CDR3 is TGTGCCATTTCGAGGGACAGGGAGAACACTGAAGCTTTCTTT.

CDR3 bases: TGTGCCAGCAGTCCGGACAGTAATCAGCCCCAGCATTTT. This gives the protein CASSPDSNQPQHF. The chain recombines TRBV6-1 with TRBJ1-5, with D possibly TRBD1 on 6 matching bases. The V gene lost 5 bases and the J gene lost 4 bases, with 9 bases spanning the gap. CDR1 is MNHNS, CDR2 SASEGT, per germline. This CDR3 region has 13 residues.

The CDR3 region has the DNA TGTGCCAGCAGCTTCACAGACGGTTATAGCAATCAGCCCCAGCATTTT. Its translation is CASSFTDGYSNQPQHF. This sequence joins TRBV28 and TRBJ1-5; D remains unclear. The length of the CDR3 is 16 residues. Germline lookup yields CDR1 MDHEN and CDR2 SYDVKM. V was cut by 6 bases and J by 0 bases, with 15 bases left in between. The full variable domain, its missing parts supplied by reference TRBV28 and TRBJ1-5, is DVKVTQSSRYLVKRTGEKVFLECVQDMDHENMFWYRQDPGLGLRLIYFSYDVKMKEKGDIPEGYSVSREKKERFSLILESASTNQTSMYLCASSFTDGYSNQPQHFGDGTRLSIL.

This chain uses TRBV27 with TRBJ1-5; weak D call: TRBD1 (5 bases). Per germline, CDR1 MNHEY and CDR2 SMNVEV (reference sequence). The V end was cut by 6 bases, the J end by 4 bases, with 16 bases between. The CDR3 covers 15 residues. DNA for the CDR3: TGTGCCAGCAGACCAGGTACCGGGACGAATCAGCCCCAGCATTTT. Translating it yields CASRPGTGTNQPQHF.

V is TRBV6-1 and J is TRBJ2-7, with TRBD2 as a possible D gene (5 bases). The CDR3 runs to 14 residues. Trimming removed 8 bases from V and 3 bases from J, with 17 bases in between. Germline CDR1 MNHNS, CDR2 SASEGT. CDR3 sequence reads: CASEGTRPNYEQYF. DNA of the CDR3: TGTGCCAGCGAGGGCACCCGCCCCAACTACGAGCAGTACTTC.

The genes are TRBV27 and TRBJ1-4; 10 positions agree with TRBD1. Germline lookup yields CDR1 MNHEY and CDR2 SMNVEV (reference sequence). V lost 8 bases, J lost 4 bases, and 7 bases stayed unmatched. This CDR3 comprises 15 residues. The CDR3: CASADRGPLNEKLFF. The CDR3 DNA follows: TGTGCCAGCGCAGACAGGGGGCCCCTTAATGAAAAACTGTTTTTT.